The 25 T cell receptor beta chains given below trace back to one sample, sequenced in a study of cytomegalovirus exposure and HLA in healthy donors. PCR primers comprised 60 Vbeta and 13 Jbeta primers. Data came from immunoSEQ multiplex PCR; TCRdb stores just in-frame clones and leaves some out. The sample includes about 130,000 clones, approximately 80% of them seen just once. Sequencing was performed on PBMCs. The receptors were gathered from a man aged 25-40 years in good health and CMV-seronegative.

The J gene is TRBJ1-2, the V gene TRBV7-2; no clear D. V shed 5 bases and J shed 5 bases, with 18 bases lying between them. Germline V gene data show CDR1 as SGHTA and CDR2 as FQGNSA. The CDR3 is made up of 15 amino acids. The CDR3 protein is CASSPYYSPSYGYTF. The CDR3 nucleotides read TGTGCCAGCAGCCCTTATTACAGCCCCTCTTATGGCTACACCTTC.

This chain connects TRBV4-3 to TRBJ2-3; 9 nucleotides align to TRBD1. The CDR3 covers 19 residues. With 4 bases clipped from V and 1 base from J, the junction kept 15 bases outside the gene matches. Germline V gene lookup returns CDR1 LGHNA and CDR2 YSLEER. DNA of the CDR3: TGCGCCAGCAGCCGGGCCTACAGGGGGCTCTTTCTACGCACAGATACGCAGTATTTT. It translates to CASSRAYRGLFLRTDTQYF.

The chain combines TRBV6-5 with TRBJ2-7; 10 positions agree with TRBD1. The CDR3 runs to 15 residues. Unmatched junction bases numbered 8, after V lost 5 bases and J lost 4 bases. Germline lookup yields CDR1 MNHEY and CDR2 SVGAGI. The CDR3 spells CASSRLRTGGYEQYF. For the CDR3, the DNA is TGTGCCAGCAGTCGACTGAGGACAGGGGGATACGAGCAGTACTTC.

The rearrangement uses TRBV28 and TRBJ1-2; D uncertain. Germline CDR1 and CDR2: MDHEN and SYDVKM. Trimming took off 4 bases at V and 7 bases at J, with 10 bases between the two ends. CDR3 size: 12 residues. The CDR3 region is CASSSLGSGYTF. The CDR3 bases are TGTGCCAGCAGTTCCCTTGGGAGTGGCTACACCTTC.

CDR3 DNA: TGTGCCAGCGGGTACGGGTTTAACTATGGCTACACCTTC. Protein sequence: CASGYGFNYGYTF. The V call is TRBV28, the J call TRBJ1-2; D not resolved. CDR1 is MDHEN and CDR2 is SYDVKM in the germline V gene. CDR3 length equals 13 residues. Trimming left V 8 bases short and J 1 base short, with 11 bases between.

This chain links TRBV7-9 with TRBJ1-2; no firm D call. The V gene lost 5 bases and the J gene lost 5 bases, with 15 bases spanning the gap. Germline CDR1 is SEHNR and CDR2 is FQNEAQ (reference sequence). The CDR3 spans 14 residues. Written as DNA, the CDR3 is TGTGCCAGCAGCCTCAATACCGGGATATATGGCTACACCTTC. Its translation is CASSLNTGIYGYTF.

V is TRBV6-4 and J is TRBJ2-2; TRBD2 aligns across 10 bases. Germline lookup yields CDR1 MRHNA and CDR2 SNTAGT. With V trimmed by 8 bases and J by 3 bases, 3 bases remained unmatched. The CDR3 has 14 residues. This CDR3 is CASRTSGYTGELFF. For the CDR3, the DNA is TGTGCCAGCCGGACTAGCGGATACACCGGGGAGCTGTTTTTT.

This rearrangement joins TRBV28 to TRBJ2-4; no clear D gene. The germline V gene encodes CDR1 MDHEN and CDR2 SYDVKM. Trimming took 1 base from V and 0 from J, leaving 10 bases between them. The CDR3 has 16 residues. CDR3 region: CASSLSSNLAKNIQYF. The CDR3 region has the DNA TGTGCCAGCAGTTTATCGTCTAATCTAGCCAAAAACATTCAGTACTTC. Complete variable domain (other parts from reference TRBV28 and TRBJ2-4): DVKVTQSSRYLVKRTGEKVFLECVQDMDHENMFWYRQDPGLGLRLIYFSYDVKMKEKGDIPEGYSVSREKKERFSLILESASTNQTSMYLCASSLSSNLAKNIQYFGAGTRLSVL.

The V call is TRBV12-5, the J call TRBJ2-5, with D possibly matching TRBD2 (6 bases). This CDR3 comprises 14 residues. In germline, CDR1 is LGHNT, CDR2 FRNRAP. V was shortened by 5 bases and J by 5 bases, with 15 bases between the two germline ends. The CDR3: CASGHSAGGETQYF. CDR3 nucleotides: TGTGCTAGTGGTCATAGCGCTGGAGGGGAGACCCAGTACTTC.

This clone occurred a few times. The V gene is TRBV28, the J gene TRBJ1-2; possibly TRBD1 for D (6 bases). Germline V gene data show CDR1 as MDHEN and CDR2 as SYDVKM. The CDR3 loop spans 14 amino acids. V was shortened by 5 bases and J by 8 bases, with 18 bases between the two germline ends. The CDR3 sequence is CASSQGGGGSGYTF. Written as DNA, the CDR3 is TGTGCCAGCAGTCAAGGGGGAGGGGGGAGCGGCTACACCTTC.

CDR3 coding DNA: TGTGCCACAAAGAACTCAGGCGTAACCGGGGAGCTGTTTTTT. It yields the protein CATKNSGVTGELFF. V is TRBV10-3 and J is TRBJ2-2; D gene unclear. V gave up 10 bases and J gave up 5 bases, with 17 bases separating them. This CDR3 comprises 14 residues. CDR1 is ENHRY and CDR2 is SYGVKD in the germline V gene.

In this sample, this clone turned up a few times. V usage is TRBV7-2 and J usage is TRBJ1-1; 10 bases map to TRBD1. The ends lost 5 bases at V and 8 bases at J; junction bases unmatched: 5. From germline, CDR1 is SGHTA and CDR2 FQGNSA. CDR3 size: 13 residues. CDR3 in amino acids: CASSEDRGREAFF. The CDR3 nucleotides are TGTGCCAGCAGCGAGGACAGGGGGAGAGAAGCTTTCTTT.

V usage is TRBV4-2 and J usage is TRBJ2-7, with D hard to call. Trimming removed 3 bases from V and 7 bases from J, with 10 bases in between. The CDR3 is 12 amino acids. CDR1 is LGHNA, CDR2 YNFKEQ, per germline. In DNA form, the CDR3 reads TGTGCCAGCAGCCATGGTAGTAGAGAGCAGTACTTC. It codes for CASSHGSREQYF.

This rearrangement joins TRBV14 to TRBJ2-5; 10 bases agree with TRBD2. Germline assignment: CDR1 SGHDN and CDR2 FVKESK. Losses at the gene ends were 6 bases for V and 6 bases for J; bases not matched to a gene: 7. This CDR3 spans 14 amino acids. The CDR3 DNA is TGTGCCAGCAGTCCAGCGGGAGGGGCGAAGACCCAGTACTTC. This codes for CASSPAGGAKTQYF. The variable domain in full, with the rest retrieved from reference TRBV14 and TRBJ2-5, is EAGVTQFPSHSVIEKGQTVTLRCDPISGHDNLYWYRRVMGKEIKFLLHFVKESKQDESGMPNNRFLAERTGGTYSTLKVQPAELEDSGVYFCASSPAGGAKTQYFGPGTRLLVL.

This clone appeared a few times. CDR3: CAWSPQGVQETQYF. CDR3 DNA: TGTGCCTGGAGTCCACAAGGGGTCCAAGAGACCCAGTACTTC. The rearrangement joins TRBV30 to TRBJ2-5, with a possible D match to TRBD1 (5 bases). This CDR3 contains 14 residues. Germline values: CDR1 GTSNPN, CDR2 SVGIG (reference sequence). Between the trimmed V and J ends, which lost 2 bases and 1 base, there was a span of 11 bases.

This sequence joins TRBV28 and TRBJ1-1; no definite D call. The CDR3 runs to 13 residues. V gave up 11 bases and J gave up 4 bases, with 17 bases separating them. In germline, CDR1 is MDHEN, CDR2 SYDVKM. Here the CDR3 DNA reads TGTGCCTATAGGAGGGCCTTGGGCACTGAAGCTTTCTTT. Translation gives CAYRRALGTEAFF. The variable domain in full, completed from reference TRBV28 and TRBJ1-1, reads DVKVTQSSRYLVKRTGEKVFLECVQDMDHENMFWYRQDPGLGLRLIYFSYDVKMKEKGDIPEGYSVSREKKERFSLILESASTNQTSMYLCAYRRALGTEAFFGQGTRLTVV.

The chain's CDR3 is CASSLGAGQLNGYTF. CDR3 sequence (DNA): TGTGCCAGCAGTTTAGGTGCGGGACAGCTGAATGGCTACACCTTC. This chain uses TRBV28 with TRBJ1-2; TRBD1 matches 7 bases. The CDR3 is 15 residues long. Trimming removed 2 bases from V and 6 bases from J; junction bases left unmatched: 9. CDR1 is MDHEN and CDR2 is SYDVKM in the germline V gene.

The rearrangement links TRBV30 to TRBJ1-5, with D unclear. V lost 2 bases to trimming and J lost 6 bases, with 11 bases between them. The CDR3 is made up of 13 amino acids. Germline values: CDR1 GTSNPN, CDR2 SVGIG (reference sequence). In DNA, the CDR3 is TGTGCCTGGAGTCGGTCAGGAACTCAGCCCCAGCATTTT. This translates into CAWSRSGTQPQHF.

This chain joins TRBV7-2 and TRBJ2-7; no reliable D call. This CDR3 comprises 12 residues. CDR1 and CDR2 (germline): SGHTA, FQGNSA. V was shortened by 5 bases and J by 0 bases, with 5 bases between the two germline ends. CDR3 loop: CASSPSSYEQYF. For the CDR3, the DNA is TGTGCCAGCAGCCCGAGCTCCTACGAGCAGTACTTC.

The rearrangement links TRBV18 to TRBJ2-1, with D possibly matching TRBD1 (6 bases). V was clipped by 3 bases and J by 4 bases, with 16 bases between them. The CDR3 length is 16 residues. Germline V CDR1 and CDR2: KGHSH, LQKENI. This CDR3 reads CASSPLDRVGYNEQFF. The CDR3 DNA reads as TGTGCCAGCTCACCCTTGGACAGAGTGGGGTACAATGAGCAGTTCTTC.

Remarks on this clone: One end of the junction varies from germline; a read error may be responsible. The chain couples TRBV7-9 to TRBJ1-5; the match to TRBD1 covers 8 bases. The CDR3 consists of 15 residues. Germline CDR1 SEHNR, CDR2 FQNEAQ (reference sequence). CDR3 protein: CSSSPGTGVNQPQHF. For the CDR3, the DNA is TGTTCCAGCAGCCCCGGGACAGGAGTCAATCAGCCCCAGCATTTT.

The genes are TRBV9 and TRBJ2-5; 8 positions agree with TRBD1. Losses at the gene ends were 3 bases for V and 4 bases for J; bases not matched to a gene: 5. This CDR3 has 14 residues. Germline V gene lookup returns CDR1 SGDLS and CDR2 YYNGEE. CDR3 protein: CASSATGVRETQYF. The CDR3 DNA reads as TGTGCCAGCAGCGCGACAGGGGTGAGAGAGACCCAGTACTTC.

The chain combines TRBV30 with TRBJ1-5; the match to TRBD1 covers 9 bases. The CDR3 has 15 amino acids. Germline-derived CDR1 and CDR2 are GTSNPN and SVGIG (reference sequence). V lost 0 bases, J lost 5 bases, and 5 bases stayed unmatched. The CDR3 DNA follows: TGTGCCTGGAGTGTACAGGGGGCGCAGTATCAGCCCCAGCATTTT. Amino acid sequence: CAWSVQGAQYQPQHF.

This chain joins TRBV30 and TRBJ2-1; 11 bases agree with TRBD2. Germline V gene sequence: CDR1 GTSNPN, CDR2 SVGIG (reference sequence). J was trimmed by 8 bases and V by 5 bases; bases with no gene match: 11. The CDR3 runs to 15 residues. The CDR3 loop is CAWDYLAGGPYEQFF. The CDR3 coding sequence is TGTGCCTGGGACTATTTAGCGGGAGGGCCTTATGAGCAGTTCTTC.

The sample holds a few counts of this clone. The chain is built from TRBV7-9 and TRBJ1-1; D gene ambiguous. V was shortened by 0 bases and J by 4 bases, with 6 bases between the two germline ends. This CDR3 region has 13 residues. Germline V gene sequence: CDR1 SEHNR, CDR2 FQNEAQ (reference sequence). CDR3 sequence (DNA): TGTGCCAGCAGCTTAGCGTACGGCACTGAAGCTTTCTTT. Translation: CASSLAYGTEAFF.